This T cell receptor beta chain was found in a study of PD-1 blockade in classical Hodgkin lymphoma. Whole-study context: On a schedule of every 2 weeks, patients received nivolumab 3 mg/kg intravenously. Points from the study as a whole: Whatever underlies the repertoire differences (possibly disease activity or prior therapy) remains undefined. Exclusion was applied to patients who started nivolumab under 1 year after ASCT.

TCRdb's copy holds only in-frame clones and misses some; the assay was immunoSEQ multiplex PCR. Seen here are under 20,000 clones, around 86% observed once, and the top ten hold less than 15%. Relapse was seen in all patients after autologous stem cell transplantation, and brentuximab vedotin exposure was variable. The study recorded best responses of complete response, partial response or progressive disease. Germline V gene lookup returns CDR1 SGHRS and CDR2 YFSETQ. The V and J ends lost 0 bases and 3 bases respectively, with 9 bases between them. The CDR3 consists of 15 residues. Worth noting for this clone: Its antigen remains unidentified.

V and J are TRBV5-1 and TRBJ1-4; no definite D call. The receptor comes from a human donor with classical Hodgkin lymphoma. The material was peripheral blood mononuclear cells (PBMCs), obtained before the second cycle of nivolumab. In DNA, the CDR3 is TGCGCCAGCAGCTTGGGTGTGGGAGCTAATGAAAAACTGTTTTTT. As protein: CASSLGVGANEKLFF.